This TCR beta chain derives from a study of response to subunit inactivated influenza vaccine. A remark on this clonotype: The antigen is undetermined.

Study findings and constraints: Authors suggested few new T cells are recruited by each seasonal influenza vaccination.

Between the trimmed V and J ends, which lost 6 bases and 3 bases, there was a span of 21 bases. Germline V gene sequence: CDR1 DFQATT, CDR2 SNEGSKA (reference sequence). This CDR3 is built from 15 residues. Via MiXCR, TCRdb re-called the RT-PCR reads, giving one row per CDR3 protein. This table holds about 570,000 distinct CDR3 sequences, approximately 12% found once. The material was PBMCs from blood, obtained on the day of vaccination. This chain connects TRBV20-1 to TRBJ2-7, with D tentatively TRBD2 (5 bases). The clonotype comes from a middle-aged man who received an inactivated influenza vaccine. CDR3 nucleotide sequence: TGCAGTGCCAGCCCCTTGGTCGGGAATCTCTACGAGCAGTACTTC. Translation: CSASPLVGNLYEQYF.